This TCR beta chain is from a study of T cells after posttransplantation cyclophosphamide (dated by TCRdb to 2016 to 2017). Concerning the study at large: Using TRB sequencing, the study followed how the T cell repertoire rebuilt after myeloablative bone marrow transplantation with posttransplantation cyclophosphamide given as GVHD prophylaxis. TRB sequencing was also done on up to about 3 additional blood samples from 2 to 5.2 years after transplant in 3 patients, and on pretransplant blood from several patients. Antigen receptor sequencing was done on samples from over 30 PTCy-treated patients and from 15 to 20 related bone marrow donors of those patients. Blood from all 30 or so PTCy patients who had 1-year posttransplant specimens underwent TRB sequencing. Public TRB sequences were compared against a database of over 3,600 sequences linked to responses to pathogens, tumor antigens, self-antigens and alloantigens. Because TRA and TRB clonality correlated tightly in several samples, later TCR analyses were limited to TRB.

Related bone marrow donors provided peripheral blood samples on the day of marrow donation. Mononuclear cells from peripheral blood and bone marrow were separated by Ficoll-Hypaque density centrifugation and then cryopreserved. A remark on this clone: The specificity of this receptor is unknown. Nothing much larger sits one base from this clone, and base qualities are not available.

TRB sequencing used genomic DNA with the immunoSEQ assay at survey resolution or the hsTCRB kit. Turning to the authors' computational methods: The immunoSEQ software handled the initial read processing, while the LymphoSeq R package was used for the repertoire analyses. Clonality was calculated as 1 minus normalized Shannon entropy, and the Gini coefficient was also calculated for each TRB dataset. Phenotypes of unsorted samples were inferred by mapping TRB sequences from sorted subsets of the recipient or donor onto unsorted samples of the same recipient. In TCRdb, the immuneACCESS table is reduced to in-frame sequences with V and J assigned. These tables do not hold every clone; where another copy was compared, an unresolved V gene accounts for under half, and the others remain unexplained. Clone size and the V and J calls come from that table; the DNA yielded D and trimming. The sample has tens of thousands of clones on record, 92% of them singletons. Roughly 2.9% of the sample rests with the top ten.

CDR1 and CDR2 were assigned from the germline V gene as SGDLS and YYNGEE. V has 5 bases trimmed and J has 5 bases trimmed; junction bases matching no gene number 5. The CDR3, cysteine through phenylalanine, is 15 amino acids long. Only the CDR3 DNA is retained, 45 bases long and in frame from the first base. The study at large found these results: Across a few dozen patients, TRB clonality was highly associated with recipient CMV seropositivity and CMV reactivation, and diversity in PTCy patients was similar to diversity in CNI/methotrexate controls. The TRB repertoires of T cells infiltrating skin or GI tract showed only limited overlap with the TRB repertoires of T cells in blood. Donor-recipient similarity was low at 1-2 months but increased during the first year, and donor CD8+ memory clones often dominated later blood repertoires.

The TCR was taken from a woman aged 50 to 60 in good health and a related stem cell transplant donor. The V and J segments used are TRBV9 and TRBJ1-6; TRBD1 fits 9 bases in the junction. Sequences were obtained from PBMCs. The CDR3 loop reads CASRVGQGNNSPLHF. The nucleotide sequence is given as TGTGCCAGCAGGGTGGGACAGGGAAATAATTCACCCCTCCACTTT.